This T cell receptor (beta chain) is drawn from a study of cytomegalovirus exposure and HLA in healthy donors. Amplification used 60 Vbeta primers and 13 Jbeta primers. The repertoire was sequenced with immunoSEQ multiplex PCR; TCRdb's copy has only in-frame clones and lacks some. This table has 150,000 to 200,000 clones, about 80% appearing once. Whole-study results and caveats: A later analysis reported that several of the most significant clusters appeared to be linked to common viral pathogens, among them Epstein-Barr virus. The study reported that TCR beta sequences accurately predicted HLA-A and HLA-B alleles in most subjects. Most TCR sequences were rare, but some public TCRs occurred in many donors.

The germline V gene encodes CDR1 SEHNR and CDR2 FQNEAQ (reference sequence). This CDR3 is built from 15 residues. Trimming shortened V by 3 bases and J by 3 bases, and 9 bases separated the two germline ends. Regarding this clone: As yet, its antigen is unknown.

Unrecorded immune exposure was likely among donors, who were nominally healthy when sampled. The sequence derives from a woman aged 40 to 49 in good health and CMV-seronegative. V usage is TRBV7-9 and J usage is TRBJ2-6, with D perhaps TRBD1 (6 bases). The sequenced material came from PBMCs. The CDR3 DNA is TGTGCCAGCAGCTTGAGGACAGTTGGGGCCAACGTCCTGACTTTC. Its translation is CASSLRTVGANVLTF.